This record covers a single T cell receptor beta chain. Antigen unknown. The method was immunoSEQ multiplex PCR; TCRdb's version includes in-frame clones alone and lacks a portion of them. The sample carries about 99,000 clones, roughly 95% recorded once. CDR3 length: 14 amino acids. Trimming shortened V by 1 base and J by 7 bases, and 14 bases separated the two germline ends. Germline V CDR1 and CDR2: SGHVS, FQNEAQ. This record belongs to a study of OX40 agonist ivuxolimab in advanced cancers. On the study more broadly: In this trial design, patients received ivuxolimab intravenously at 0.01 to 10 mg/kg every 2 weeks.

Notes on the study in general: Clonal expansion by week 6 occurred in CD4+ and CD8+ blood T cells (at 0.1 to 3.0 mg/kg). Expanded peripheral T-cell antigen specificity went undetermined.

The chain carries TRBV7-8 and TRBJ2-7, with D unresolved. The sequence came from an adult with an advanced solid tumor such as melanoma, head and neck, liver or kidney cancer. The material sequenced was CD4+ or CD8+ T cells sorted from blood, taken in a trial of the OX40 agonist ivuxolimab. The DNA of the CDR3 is TGTGCCAGCAGCTTAGACGCCCACCTGTGGGAGCAGTACTTC. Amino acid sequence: CASSLDAHLWEQYF.